Included here is one T cell receptor beta chain sequence, with context. This sample was taken from a study of T cell changes during pregnancy in multiple sclerosis. Trimming removed 7 bases at V and 2 bases at J, with 16 bases between. This CDR3 region has 15 residues. Per the germline V gene, CDR1 is SGDLS and CDR2 is YYNGEE. Clones were sequenced by immunoSEQ multiplex PCR, and TCRdb holds only the in-frame ones, with some missing. The sample gives approximately 48,000 clones, roughly 92% of which show up once; 0.35% to 0.4% is in the top ten. V gene TRBV9 combines with J gene TRBJ2-1; perhaps TRBD2 as D (7 bases). The sample here was CD4+ T cells from peripheral blood mononuclear cells, taken after pregnancy. This TCR derives from a female donor with multiple sclerosis, enrolled in a pregnancy study. The CDR3 is CASSEGGATYNEQFF. CDR3 DNA sequence: TGTGCCAGCTCCGAGGGGGGGGCCACCTACAATGAGCAGTTCTTC.